The rows below give T cell receptor beta chains drawn from one sample of a study of tumor-infiltrating lymphocytes in primary liver carcinoma. TCRdb re-called the multiplex PCR reads through MiXCR, storing one row per CDR3 protein. Of some 190,000 distinct CDR3 sequences in the sample, 85% were seen once. The sequenced material came from tumor tissue from primary liver carcinoma. Receptors were obtained from a middle-aged man with primary liver carcinoma and hepatitis B virus infection. The CDR3 runs from the conserved cysteine through the conserved F or W. Fields, in order: CDR3 protein, CDR3 DNA, V gene, clone size, J gene, D gene, CDR3 length. D genes are given only for firm matches. Not every row has a clone size; where given, it reads once, few, many or a size class.

CDR3: CASSALIGTVNTGELFF
DNA: TGTGCCAGCAGTGCCCTAATTGGGACAGTTAACACCGGGGAGCTGTTCTTT
V: TRBV6-5
size: NA
J: TRBJ2-2
D: TRBD1
length: 17

CDR3: CSVQVRDTQTQYF
DNA: TGCAGTGTGCAGGTCCGGGACACCCAAACCCAGTACTTC
V: TRBV20-1
size: NA
J: TRBJ2-5
D: NA
length: 13

CDR3: CGALTNVANTGELFF
DNA: TGCGGCGCTCTTACTAACGTGGCGAACACCGGGGAGCTGTTTTTT
V: TRBV29-1
size: NA
J: TRBJ2-2
D: NA
length: 15

CDR3: CVSSQGGHSGNTIYF
DNA: TGTGTCAGCAGCCAAGGGGGTCACTCTGGAAACACCATATATTTT
V: TRBV6-5
size: NA
J: TRBJ1-3
D: NA
length: 15

CDR3: CAISNPSLRDDMAYEQYF
DNA: TGTGCCATCAGTAACCCATCCCTCCGGGACGATATGGCCTACGAGCAGTACTTC
V: TRBV10-3
size: NA
J: TRBJ2-7
D: NA
length: 18

CDR3: CVWSTGYPYTQYF
DNA: TGTGTCTGGAGTACAGGGTACCCATATACGCAGTATTTT
V: TRBV30
size: NA
J: TRBJ2-3
D: NA
length: 13

CDR3: CASRVNTGACLGYTF
DNA: TGCGCCAGCAGAGTAAATACAGGGGCGTGTCTGGGCTACACTTTC
V: TRBV5-1
size: few
J: TRBJ1-2
D: TRBD1
length: 15

CDR3: CISTGTQGPYNEQFF
DNA: TGCATCTCCACTGGGACACAGGGCCCCTACAATGAGCAGTTCTTC
V: TRBV29-1
size: NA
J: TRBJ2-1
D: NA
length: 15

CDR3: CTSSSELYTEQFF
DNA: TGTACCAGCAGTTCAGAATTATACACTGAGCAGTTCTTC
V: TRBV11-2
size: NA
J: TRBJ2-1
D: NA
length: 13

CDR3: CASSSRAGFDEQYF
DNA: TGCGCCAGCAGCTCGCGGGCAGGGTTCGACGAGCAGTACTTC
V: TRBV5-1
size: many
J: TRBJ2-7
D: NA
length: 14

CDR3: CASIEERGNTICF
DNA: TGTGCCAGCATTGAAGAGAGGGGAAACACCATATGTTTT
V: TRBV6-1
size: NA
J: TRBJ1-3
D: NA
length: 13

CDR3: CSVKGTNGTLWEQYF
DNA: TGCAGCGTGAAAGGGACTAACGGGACCCTTTGGGAGCAGTACTTC
V: TRBV29-1
size: NA
J: TRBJ2-7
D: TRBD2
length: 15

CDR3: CASRSGLATQYF
DNA: TGTGCCAGCAGATCGGGATTAGCGACCCAGTACTTC
V: TRBV6-2/TRBV6-3
size: NA
J: TRBJ2-5
D: NA
length: 12

CDR3: CASSLAGQGNGSYTF
DNA: TGCGCCAGCAGCCTCGCTGGGCAGGGGAACGGTAGCTACACTTTC
V: TRBV4-1
size: once
J: TRBJ1-2
D: NA
length: 15

CDR3: CASITDSETGELFF
DNA: TGTGCCAGCATCACGGACTCGGAGACCGGGGAGCTGTTTTTT
V: TRBV11-2
size: NA
J: TRBJ2-2
D: NA
length: 14

CDR3: CASSSGRFYAHEQYF
DNA: TGTGCCAGCAGTTCTGGACGGTTTTACGCGCACGAGCAGTACTTC
V: TRBV11-2
size: NA
J: TRBJ2-7
D: NA
length: 15

CDR3: CVSSQDVGRETQYF
DNA: TGCGTCAGCAGTCAAGATGTAGGTCGGGAGACCCAGTACTTC
V: TRBV4-1
size: NA
J: TRBJ2-5
D: NA
length: 14

CDR3: CASGQEGNTGELFF
DNA: TGTGCCAGCGGCCAAGAGGGCAACACCGGGGAGCTGTTTTTT
V: TRBV2
size: NA
J: TRBJ2-2
D: NA
length: 14

CDR3: CANSLARTGKAGANVQTF
DNA: TGTGCCAACAGCTTGGCCCGGACAGGGAAGGCTGGGGCCAACGTCCAGACTTTC
V: TRBV5-6
size: NA
J: TRBJ2-6
D: TRBD1
length: 18

CDR3: CASSQVVITGELFF
DNA: TGCGCCAGCAGCCAAGTCGTCATCACCGGGGAGCTGTTTTTT
V: TRBV4-1
size: NA
J: TRBJ2-2
D: NA
length: 14

CDR3: CSVQGLAGRGFNKQFF
DNA: TGCAGCGTTCAGGGACTAGCTGGAAGAGGTTTCAATAAGCAGTTTTTC
V: TRBV29-1
size: NA
J: TRBJ2-1
D: TRBD2
length: 16

CDR3: CVSSYQDTGELSF
DNA: TGTGTCAGTAGTTACCAGGACACCGGGGAGCTGTCTTTT
V: TRBV6-5
size: NA
J: TRBJ2-2
D: NA
length: 13

CDR3: CTSSLKRCSNQPQHF
DNA: TGTACCAGCAGTTTAAAACGGTGTAGCAATCAGCCCCAGCATTTT
V: TRBV12-3/TRBV12-4
size: once
J: TRBJ1-5
D: NA
length: 15

CDR3: CASSPTVGGYNEQFF
DNA: TGTGCCAGCAGCCCGACAGTGGGAGGTTACAATGAGCAGTTCTTC
V: TRBV6-5
size: NA
J: TRBJ2-1
D: NA
length: 15